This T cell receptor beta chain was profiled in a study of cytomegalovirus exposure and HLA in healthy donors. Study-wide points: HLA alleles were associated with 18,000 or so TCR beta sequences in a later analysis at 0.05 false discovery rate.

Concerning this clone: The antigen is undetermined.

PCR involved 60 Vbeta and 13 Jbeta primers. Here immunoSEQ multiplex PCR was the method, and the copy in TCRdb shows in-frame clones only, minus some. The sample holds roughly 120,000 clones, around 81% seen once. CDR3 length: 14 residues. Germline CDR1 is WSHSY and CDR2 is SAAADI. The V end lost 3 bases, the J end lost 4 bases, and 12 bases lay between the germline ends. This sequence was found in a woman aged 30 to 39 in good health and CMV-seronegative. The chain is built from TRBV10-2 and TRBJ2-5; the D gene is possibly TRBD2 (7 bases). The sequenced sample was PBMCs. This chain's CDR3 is CASSDPGEGETQYF. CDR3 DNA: TGCGCCAGCAGTGATCCAGGGGAGGGAGAGACCCAGTACTTC.